These 11 T cell receptor beta chains were sequenced from one sample in a study of T cell repertoires in cytomegalovirus infection. One entry per CDR3 protein results from TCRdb running MiXCR on the reads. The sample lists roughly 200,000 distinct CDR3 sequences, approximately 9.7% seen once, with about 4.6% in the top ten. The sample was PBMCs. These receptors were collected from a human donor in good health (CMV status not recorded). Some clones in this sample may be carry-over from other donors' samples.

This clonotype was picked up many times. The chain employs TRBV4-3 and TRBJ2-7; TRBD1 might be the D (5 bases). Trimming pared 0 bases from V and 7 bases from J, leaving 13 bases between. The germline CDR1 and CDR2 sequences are LGHNA and YSLEER. The CDR3 runs 14 residues. This CDR3 is CASSQDIKGIEQYF. The CDR3, as DNA: TGCGCCAGCAGCCAAGACATCAAGGGGATAGAGCAGTACTTC.

The gene calls are TRBV20-1 and TRBJ1-5; TRBD1 aligns across 7 bases. Trimming cost V 4 bases and J 2 bases; bases outside gene matches: 2. Looked up from germline, CDR1 is DFQATT and CDR2 is SNEGSKA (reference sequence). The length of the CDR3 is 13 residues. CDR3 loop: CSANGQGNQPQHF. The DNA of the CDR3 is TGCAGTGCTAATGGACAGGGCAATCAGCCCCAGCATTTT.

This clonotype was counted ten times or more. The rearrangement uses TRBV7-2 and TRBJ2-7, with D maybe TRBD2 (6 bases). Trimming took 6 bases from V and 3 from J, leaving 15 bases between them. Germline V gene sequence: CDR1 SGHTA, CDR2 FQGNSA. This CDR3 region has 14 residues. CDR3 region: CASSYPGLDYEQYF. CDR3 sequence (DNA): TGTGCCAGCAGTTATCCGGGACTTGACTACGAGCAGTACTTC.

Many counts were recorded for this clonotype. V is TRBV28 and J is TRBJ1-5; D uncertain. CDR1 and CDR2 (germline): MDHEN, SYDVKM. V dropped 6 bases and J dropped 0 bases, with 12 bases sitting between them. This CDR3 has 15 amino acids. The CDR3 reads CASRPTLVSNQPQHF. The CDR3 DNA sequence: TGTGCCAGCAGGCCAACATTGGTTAGCAATCAGCCCCAGCATTTT.

The gene calls are TRBV12-3 or TRBV12-4 and TRBJ1-5; D not certain. V was cut by 7 bases and J by 7 bases, with 14 bases left in between. The CDR3 has 13 residues. As DNA, the CDR3 is TGTGCCAGCAATGTGGGTTTGAGCCAGCCCCAGCATTTT. It translates to CASNVGLSQPQHF.

The sample holds many counts of this clonotype. This chain connects TRBV28 to TRBJ2-1; D is perhaps TRBD2 (5 bases). Between the trimmed V and J ends, which lost 6 bases and 9 bases, there was a span of 15 bases. Germline V gives CDR1 MDHEN, CDR2 SYDVKM. CDR3 length: 13 amino acids. The CDR3 DNA follows: TGTGCCAGCAGCCCGGGGAGTCTTGGTGAGCAGTTCTTC. Its protein is CASSPGSLGEQFF. The complete variable domain, with remaining parts taken from reference TRBV28 and TRBJ2-1, reads DVKVTQSSRYLVKRTGEKVFLECVQDMDHENMFWYRQDPGLGLRLIYFSYDVKMKEKGDIPEGYSVSREKKERFSLILESASTNQTSMYLCASSPGSLGEQFFGPGTRLTVL.

This clonotype was seen a few times. The rearrangement joins TRBV6-2 or TRBV6-3 to TRBJ2-2, with D perhaps given as TRBD1 or TRBD2 (5 bases each). Trimming left V 0 bases short and J 0 bases short, with 11 bases between. Germline CDR1 is MNHEY and CDR2 is SVGEGT. CDR3 length: 17 residues. CDR3 sequence (DNA): TGTGCCAGCAGTTACTCTGGGACGACCGCGAACACCGGGGAGCTGTTTTTT. It encodes CASSYSGTTANTGELFF.

In nucleotides, the CDR3 is TGTGCCACCGGGACAGGGGGCGAGCAGTTCTTC. It yields the protein CATGTGGEQFF. V is TRBV19 and J is TRBJ2-1; 12 bases align to TRBD1. The germline CDR1 and CDR2 sequences are LNHDA and SQIVND (reference sequence). V lost 10 bases and J lost 10; bases outside the gene matches: 2. The CDR3 loop spans 11 amino acids.

This clonotype was seen more than once but under ten times. The CDR3 DNA is TGTGCCTGGAGCGAACCAGGTTCTATCCCCTACGAGCAGTACTTC. It specifies CAWSEPGSIPYEQYF. J is TRBJ2-7 and V is TRBV30, with D unclear. This CDR3 contains 15 residues. With 3 bases removed from V and 2 bases from J, the gap between germline ends came to 17 bases. CDR1 and CDR2 (germline): GTSNPN, SVGIG (reference sequence).

There are many counts of this clonotype. V gene TRBV28 combines with J gene TRBJ1-6; tentative D call: TRBD1 (5 bases). This CDR3 is 14 amino acids long. V shed 7 bases and J shed 8 bases, with 15 bases lying between them. CDR1 is MDHEN, CDR2 SYDVKM, per germline. The CDR3 DNA reads as TGTGCCAGCACCCAGCGGGGGGAGCATTCACCCCTCCACTTT. It yields the protein CASTQRGEHSPLHF.

This clonotype was seen ten or more times. V is TRBV5-1 and J is TRBJ2-3, with TRBD2 matching over 7 bases. The V gene end was trimmed by 3 bases and the J gene end by 0 bases; junction bases not matched to a gene: 10. This CDR3 is 17 amino acids long. From germline, CDR1 is SGHRS and CDR2 YFSETQ. The CDR3 protein is CASSSTVRDYSTDTQYF. CDR3 DNA: TGCGCCAGCAGCTCGACTGTCCGGGACTACAGCACAGATACGCAGTATTTT. The full variable domain, its missing parts supplied by reference TRBV5-1 and TRBJ2-3, is KAGVTQTPRYLIKTRGQQVTLSCSPISGHRSVSWYQQTPGQGLQFLFEYFSETQRNKGNFPGRFSGRQFSNSRSEMNVSTLELGDSALYLCASSSTVRDYSTDTQYFGPGTRLTVL.